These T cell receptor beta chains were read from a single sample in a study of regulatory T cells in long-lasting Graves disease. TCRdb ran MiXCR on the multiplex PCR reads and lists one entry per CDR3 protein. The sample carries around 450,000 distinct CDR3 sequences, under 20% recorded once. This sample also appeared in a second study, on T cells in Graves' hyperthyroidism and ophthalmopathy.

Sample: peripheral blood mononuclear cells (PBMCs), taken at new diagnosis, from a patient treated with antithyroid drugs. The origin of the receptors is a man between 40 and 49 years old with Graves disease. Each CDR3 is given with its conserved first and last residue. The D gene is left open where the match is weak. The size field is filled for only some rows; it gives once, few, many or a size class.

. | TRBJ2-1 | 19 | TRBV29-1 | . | CSVEGGSSGNLIPYNEQFF | TGCAGCGTTGAGGGGGGTTCGAGCGGTAATCTCATACCCTACAATGAGCAGTTCTTC
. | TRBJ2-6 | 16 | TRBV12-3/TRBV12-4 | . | CASRGGTLSGANVLTF | TGTGCCAGCAGAGGCGGGACGCTCTCTGGGGCCAACGTCCTGACTTTC
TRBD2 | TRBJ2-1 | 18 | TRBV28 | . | CASSGVLAGGSGYNEQFF | TGTGCCAGCAGTGGGGTGCTAGCGGGAGGGAGTGGATACAATGAGCAGTTCTTC
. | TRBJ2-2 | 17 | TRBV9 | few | CASSVEVQPMNTGELFF | TGTGCCAGCAGCGTAGAAGTACAGCCCATGAACACCGGGGAGCTGTTTTTT
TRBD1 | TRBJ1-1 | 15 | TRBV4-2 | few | CASSQVTGGFTEAFF | TGTGCCAGCAGCCAAGTGACAGGGGGCTTCACTGAAGCTTTCTTT
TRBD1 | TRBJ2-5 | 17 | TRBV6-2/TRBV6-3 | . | CASTLKDPDRVGETQYF | TGTGCCAGCACTCTAAAGGACCCAGACAGGGTGGGAGAGACCCAGTACTTC
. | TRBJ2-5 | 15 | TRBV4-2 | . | CASSQEGVLQETQYF | TGTGCCAGCAGCCAAGAGGGGGTGTTGCAAGAGACCCAGTACTTC
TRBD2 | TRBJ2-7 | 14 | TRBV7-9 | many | CASSIAGGLDEQYF | TGTGCCAGCAGCATAGCGGGAGGGCTCGACGAGCAGTACTTC
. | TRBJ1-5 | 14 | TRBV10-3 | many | CAISESGGFRPQHF | TGTGCCATCAGTGAGTCTGGGGGTTTTCGTCCCCAGCATTTT
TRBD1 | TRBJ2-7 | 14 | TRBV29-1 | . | CSVDLGTGIYEQYF | TGCAGCGTTGATCTCGGGACAGGGATCTACGAGCAGTACTTC
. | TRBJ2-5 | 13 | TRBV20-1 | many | CSARFVQGETQYF | TGCAGTGCTAGATTTGTGCAGGGGGAGACCCAGTACTTC
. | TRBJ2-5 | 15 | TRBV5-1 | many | CASSLTSSVDGAQYF | TGCGCCAGCAGCTTGACAAGCAGCGTGGATGGAGCCCAGTACTTC
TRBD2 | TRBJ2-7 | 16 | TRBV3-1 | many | CASSQDRLAGAREQYF | TGTGCCAGCAGCCAAGATCGGCTAGCGGGAGCTAGGGAGCAGTACTTC
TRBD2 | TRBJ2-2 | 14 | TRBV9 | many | CASSPSGRAGELFF | TGTGCCAGCAGCCCTAGCGGGAGGGCCGGGGAGCTGTTTTTT
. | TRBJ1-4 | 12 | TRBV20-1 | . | CSARQANEKLFF | TGCAGTGCTAGACAGGCTAATGAAAAACTGTTTTTT
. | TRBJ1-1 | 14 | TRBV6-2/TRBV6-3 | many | CASSLTVTNTEAFF | TGTGCCAGCAGTTTGACAGTTACGAACACTGAAGCTTTCTTT
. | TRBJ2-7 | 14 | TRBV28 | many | CASSLRGGSYEQYF | TGTGCCAGCAGTTTGAGGGGGGGCTCCTACGAGCAGTACTTC
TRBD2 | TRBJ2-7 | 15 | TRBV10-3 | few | CAISESGDYTYEQYF | TGTGCCATCAGTGAGTCCGGGGACTACACCTACGAGCAGTACTTC
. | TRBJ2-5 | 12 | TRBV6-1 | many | CASKAFSQTQYF | TGTGCCAGCAAGGCTTTTTCGCAGACCCAGTACTTC
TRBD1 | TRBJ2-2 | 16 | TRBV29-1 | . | CSVGGTRTGNTGELFF | TGCAGCGTTGGGGGTACTCGGACAGGGAACACCGGGGAGCTGTTTTTT
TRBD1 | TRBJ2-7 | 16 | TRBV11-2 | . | CASSLVPRQGADEQYF | TGTGCCAGCAGCTTAGTCCCCAGGCAGGGGGCCGACGAGCAGTACTTC
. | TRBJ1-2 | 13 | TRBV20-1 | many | CSAREGGANGYTF | TGCAGTGCTAGAGAGGGGGGGGCCAATGGCTACACCTTC
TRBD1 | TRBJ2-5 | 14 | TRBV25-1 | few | CASSDRGLQETQYF | TGTGCCAGCAGTGACAGGGGGCTCCAAGAGACCCAGTACTTC
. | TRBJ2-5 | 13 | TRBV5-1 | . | CASSIRPQETQYF | TGCGCCAGCAGTATTCGGCCTCAGGAGACCCAGTACTTC
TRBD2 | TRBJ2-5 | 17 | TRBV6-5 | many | CASSYLTAGVGGETQYF | TGTGCCAGCAGTTACTTGACAGCGGGGGTAGGGGGAGAGACCCAGTACTTC
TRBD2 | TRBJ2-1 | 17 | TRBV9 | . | CASSETTSGATYNEQFF | TGTGCCAGCAGCGAAACGACTAGCGGGGCTACCTACAATGAGCAGTTCTTC
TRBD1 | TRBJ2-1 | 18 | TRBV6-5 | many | CASSYSGTGVIGNGEQFF | TGTGCCAGCAGTTACTCGGGGACAGGGGTTATTGGTAACGGTGAGCAGTTCTTC
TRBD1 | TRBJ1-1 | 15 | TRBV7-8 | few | CASSLGLSGGTEAFF | TGTGCCAGCAGCTTAGGCCTCTCAGGGGGCACTGAAGCTTTCTTT
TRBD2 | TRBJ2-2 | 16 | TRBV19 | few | CASRRLAARDTGELFF | TGTGCCAGTAGGAGACTAGCGGCGAGGGACACCGGGGAGCTGTTTTTT
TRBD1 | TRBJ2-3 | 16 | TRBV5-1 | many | CASSPTGTGLRDTQYF | TGCGCCAGCAGCCCGACGGGGACAGGACTCAGAGATACGCAGTATTTT
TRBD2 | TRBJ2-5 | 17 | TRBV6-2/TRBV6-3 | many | CASSYVQGAGVRETQYF | TGTGCCAGCAGTTACGTCCAGGGAGCGGGAGTTCGAGAGACCCAGTACTTC
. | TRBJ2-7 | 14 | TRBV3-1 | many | CASSPMVGSYEQYF | TGTGCCAGCAGCCCCATGGTGGGATCCTACGAGCAGTACTTC
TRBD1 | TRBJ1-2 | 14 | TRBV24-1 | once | CATSDLDRDYGYTF | TGTGCCACCAGTGATTTGGACAGGGACTATGGCTACACCTTC
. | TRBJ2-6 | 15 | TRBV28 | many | CASRTAASGANVLTF | TGTGCCAGCAGGACTGCGGCCTCTGGGGCCAACGTCCTGACTTTC
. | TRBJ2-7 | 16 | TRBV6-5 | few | CASSYSIRGKGYEQYF | TGTGCCAGCAGTTACTCGATCCGGGGTAAAGGCTACGAGCAGTACTTC
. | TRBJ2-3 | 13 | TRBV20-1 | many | CSARGQGTDTQYF | TGCAGTGCTAGAGGGCAGGGCACAGATACGCAGTATTTT
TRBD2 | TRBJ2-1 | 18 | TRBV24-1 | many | CATSDLHSTSGSPNEQFF | TGTGCCACCAGTGATTTGCACTCGACTAGCGGGAGCCCCAATGAGCAGTTCTTC
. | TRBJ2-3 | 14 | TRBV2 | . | CASSELVPADTQYF | TGTGCCAGCAGTGAATTGGTCCCCGCAGATACGCAGTATTTT
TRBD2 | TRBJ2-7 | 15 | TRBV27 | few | CASSLRAGAAYEQYF | TGTGCCAGCAGTTTAAGAGCGGGAGCCGCCTACGAGCAGTACTTC
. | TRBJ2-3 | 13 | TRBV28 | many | CASLGQNTDTQYF | TGTGCCAGCTTAGGACAGAACACAGATACGCAGTATTTT
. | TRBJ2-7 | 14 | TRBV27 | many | CASSPGHLVYEQYF | TGTGCCAGCAGTCCGGGACACCTCGTGTACGAGCAGTACTTC
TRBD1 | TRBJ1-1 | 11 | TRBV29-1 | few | CSANRGTEAFF | TGCAGCGCCAACAGGGGAACTGAAGCTTTCTTT
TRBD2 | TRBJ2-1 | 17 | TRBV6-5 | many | CASSYRASGRNGNEQFF | TGTGCCAGCAGTTACCGGGCTAGCGGGAGGAATGGCAATGAGCAGTTCTTC
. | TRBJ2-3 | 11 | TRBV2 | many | CASTETDTQYF | TGTGCCAGCACCGAGACAGATACGCAGTATTTT
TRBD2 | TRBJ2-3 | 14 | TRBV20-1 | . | CSATGLAGTDTQYF | TGCAGTGCTACGGGACTAGCGGGAACCGATACGCAGTATTTT
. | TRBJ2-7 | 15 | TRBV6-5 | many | CASSYSHSTSYEQYF | TGTGCCAGCAGTTACTCCCACAGCACTTCCTACGAGCAGTACTTC
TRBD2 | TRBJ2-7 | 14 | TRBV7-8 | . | CASSSEGGGTEQYF | TGTGCCAGCAGCTCGGAGGGCGGGGGAACCGAGCAGTACTTC
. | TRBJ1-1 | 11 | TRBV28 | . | CASHFNTEAFF | TGTGCCAGCCATTTTAACACTGAAGCTTTCTTT
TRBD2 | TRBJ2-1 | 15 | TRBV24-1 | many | CATSAAGLDYNEQFF | TGTGCCACCAGCGCAGCAGGACTAGATTACAATGAGCAGTTCTTC
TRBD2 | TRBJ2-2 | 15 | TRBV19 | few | CASGSGRRGTGELFF | TGTGCCAGTGGGAGCGGGAGACGGGGCACCGGGGAGCTGTTTTTT
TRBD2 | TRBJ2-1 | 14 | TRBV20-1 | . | CSARGGGGHNEQFF | TGCAGTGCTAGAGGCGGGGGGGGGCACAATGAGCAGTTCTTC
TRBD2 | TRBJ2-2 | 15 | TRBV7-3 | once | CASSPRLAGTGELFF | TGTGCCAGCAGCCCAAGACTAGCGGGAACCGGGGAGCTGTTTTTT
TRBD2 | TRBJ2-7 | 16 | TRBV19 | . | CASSIGGTSGIYEQYF | TGTGCCAGTAGTATTGGAGGGACTAGCGGGATATACGAGCAGTACTTC
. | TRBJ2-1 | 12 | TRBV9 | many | CASSVGDYEQFF | TGTGCCAGCAGCGTAGGGGACTATGAGCAGTTCTTC
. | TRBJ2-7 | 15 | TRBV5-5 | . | CASSLVEGRTYEQYF | TGTGCCAGCAGCTTGGTAGAGGGGAGAACCTACGAGCAGTACTTC